Below, one T cell receptor (beta chain) is given with its context. In the original workflow: Amplification of reference gene primers was used by the study to estimate nucleated cell counts. Sequencing used immunoSEQ multiplex PCR; TCRdb keeps in-frame clones, though not all of them. V, J and clone size are those of that table, while D and trimming were read from the DNA. The repertoire holds roughly 150,000 clones, with 84% as singletons. The sample comes from a study of blood T cell repertoires in COVID-19. Turning to the study itself: The United States, Italy and Spain supplied acute and convalescent COVID-19 samples. Sources were T cells, B-cell-depleted T cells, or PBMCs; the material itself was cDNA or gDNA.

The CDR3 contains 15 residues. Between the trimmed V and J ends, which lost 2 bases and 0 bases, there was a span of 8 bases. CDR1 is MNHNS, CDR2 SASEGT, per germline. The source is a woman between 45 and 60 years old with acute or convalescent COVID-19. This chain uses TRBV6-1 with TRBJ1-3, with D unresolved. The sequencing input was peripheral blood. CDR3 sequence reads: CASSETQPSGNTIYF. The CDR3 DNA sequence: TGTGCCAGCAGTGAAACACAGCCCTCTGGAAACACCATATATTTT.